These T cell receptor beta chains were read from a single sample in a study of memory CD4+ T cells and cytomegalovirus serostatus. TCRdb keeps only in-frame clones here, not all; method: immunoSEQ multiplex PCR. In the table there are 35,000 to 55,000 clones, 76% of which are singletons. The sequencing input was memory CD4+ T cells from blood. The receptors originated from an adult in good health and CMV-seronegative. Each CDR3 is given with its conserved first and last residue. Each record gives: clone size, CDR3 length, V gene, D gene, J gene, CDR3 DNA, CDR3 protein. The D gene is left open where the match is weak. Clone size, where shown, is once, few, many, or a class for clones that have expanded.

.	13	TRBV9	TRBD1	TRBJ1-6	TGTGCCAGCGGAAAGACAGGGAATTCACCCCTCCACTTT	CASGKTGNSPLHF
once	15	TRBV5-6	.	TRBJ1-6	TGTGCCAGCAGGCCGGACGGGTCCTATAATTCACCCCTCCACTTT	CASRPDGSYNSPLHF
.	14	TRBV5-1	.	TRBJ2-5	TGCGCCAGCAGCTCGCGAGTCCAAGGGGAGACCCAGTACTTC	CASSSRVQGETQYF
once	15	TRBV6-1	TRBD1	TRBJ1-2	TGTGCCAGCAGTGAAGCGCTTAGGGGGCCCTATGGCTACACCTTC	CASSEALRGPYGYTF
.	15	TRBV6-5	TRBD1	TRBJ1-6	TGTGCCAGCAGTTACTCGGGGACAGGGGACTCACCCCTCCACTTT	CASSYSGTGDSPLHF
.	12	TRBV7-9	.	TRBJ2-3	TGTGCCAGCGGCCATAGCACAGATACGCAGTATTTT	CASGHSTDTQYF
few	13	TRBV30	.	TRBJ1-6	TGTGCCTGGAGACAGGGATCTAATTCACCCCTCCACTTT	CAWRQGSNSPLHF
.	12	TRBV18	.	TRBJ1-3	TGTGCCAGCTCACCACCTGGAAACACCATATATTTT	CASSPPGNTIYF
few	15	TRBV7-6	.	TRBJ1-2	TGTGCCAGCAGCTTAGATGCGGGGGGCGGCTATGGCTACACCTTC	CASSLDAGGGYGYTF
.	15	TRBV5-1	TRBD2	TRBJ2-1	TGCGCCAGCAGCTTAAGCGGGGGGGCCGTCAATGAGCAGTTCTTC	CASSLSGGAVNEQFF
.	13	TRBV30	.	TRBJ1-6	TGTGCCTGGGCAGGGTTAATGGATTCACCCCTCCACTTT	CAWAGLMDSPLHF
.	15	TRBV12-2	.	TRBJ1-3	TGTGCAAGTCGCTTAAGGCAGGTCTACCGAAACACCATATATTTT	CASRLRQVYRNTIYF
.	13	TRBV10-3	TRBD1	TRBJ2-7	TGTGCCATCAGTGAACGACAGGGGTTCGAGCAGTACTTC	CAISERQGFEQYF
once	13	TRBV30	.	TRBJ2-2	TGTGCCTGGAGCCAGAGAAACACCGGGGAGCTGTTTTTT	CAWSQRNTGELFF
.	15	TRBV15	.	TRBJ2-3	TGTGCCACCAGCAGAGATGGACACCGCACAGATACGCAGTATTTT	CATSRDGHRTDTQYF
.	10	TRBV20-1	.	TRBJ2-1	TGCAGTGCTACCGAATATGAGCAGTTCTTC	CSATEYEQFF
.	16	TRBV9	TRBD1	TRBJ1-6	TGTGCCAGCAGCGCGTCGGTCGGGACAGCTAATTCACCCCTCCACTTT	CASSASVGTANSPLHF
.	16	TRBV5-5	.	TRBJ2-2	TGTGCCAGCAGCTTGGGGCCAGCTCCGAACACCGGGGAGCTGTTTTTT	CASSLGPAPNTGELFF